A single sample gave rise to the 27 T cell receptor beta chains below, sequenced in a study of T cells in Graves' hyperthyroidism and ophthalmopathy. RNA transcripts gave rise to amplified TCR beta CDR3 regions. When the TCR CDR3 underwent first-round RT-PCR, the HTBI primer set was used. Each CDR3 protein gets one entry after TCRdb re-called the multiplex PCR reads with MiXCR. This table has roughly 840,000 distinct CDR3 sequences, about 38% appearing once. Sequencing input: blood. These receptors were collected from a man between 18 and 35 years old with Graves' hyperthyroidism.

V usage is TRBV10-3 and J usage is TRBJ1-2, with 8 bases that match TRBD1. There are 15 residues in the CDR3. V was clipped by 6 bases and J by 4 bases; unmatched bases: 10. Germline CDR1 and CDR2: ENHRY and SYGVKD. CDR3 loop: CAISGTGTGTYGYTF. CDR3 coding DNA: TGTGCCATCAGCGGGACCGGGACAGGAACCTATGGCTACACCTTC.

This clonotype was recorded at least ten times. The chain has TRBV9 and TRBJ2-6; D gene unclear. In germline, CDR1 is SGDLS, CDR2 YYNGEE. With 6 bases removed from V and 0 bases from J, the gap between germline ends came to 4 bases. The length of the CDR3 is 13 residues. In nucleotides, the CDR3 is TGTGCCAGCAAGGGCTCTGGGGCCAACGTCCTGACTTTC. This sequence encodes CASKGSGANVLTF.

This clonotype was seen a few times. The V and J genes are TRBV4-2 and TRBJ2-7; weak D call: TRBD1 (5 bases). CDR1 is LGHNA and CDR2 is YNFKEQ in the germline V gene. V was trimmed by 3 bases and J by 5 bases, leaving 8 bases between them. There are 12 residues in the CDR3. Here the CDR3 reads CASSHQGDEQYF. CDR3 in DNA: TGTGCCAGCAGCCACCAGGGCGACGAGCAGTACTTC.

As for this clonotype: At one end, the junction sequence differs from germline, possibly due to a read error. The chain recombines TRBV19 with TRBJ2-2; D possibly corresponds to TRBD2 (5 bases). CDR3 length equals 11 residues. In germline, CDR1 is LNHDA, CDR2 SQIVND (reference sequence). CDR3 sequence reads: CASTGTGEPFF. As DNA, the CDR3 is TGTGCCAGTACCGGAACCGGGGAGCCGTTTTTT.

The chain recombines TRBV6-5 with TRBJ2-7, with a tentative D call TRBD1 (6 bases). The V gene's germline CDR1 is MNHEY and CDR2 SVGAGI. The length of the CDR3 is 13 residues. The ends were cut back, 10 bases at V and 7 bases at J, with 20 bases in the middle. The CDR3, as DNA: TGTGCCATCTCTTTGGGGGCGGGCGCTGAGCAGTACTTC. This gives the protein CAISLGAGAEQYF.

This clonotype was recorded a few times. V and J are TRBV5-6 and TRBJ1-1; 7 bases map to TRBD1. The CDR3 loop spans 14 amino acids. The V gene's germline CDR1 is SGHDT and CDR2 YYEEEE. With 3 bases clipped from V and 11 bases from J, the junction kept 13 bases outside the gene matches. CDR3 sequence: CASSSKGGTDSAFF. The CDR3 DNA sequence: TGTGCCAGCAGCTCAAAGGGCGGGACAGATTCGGCTTTCTTT.

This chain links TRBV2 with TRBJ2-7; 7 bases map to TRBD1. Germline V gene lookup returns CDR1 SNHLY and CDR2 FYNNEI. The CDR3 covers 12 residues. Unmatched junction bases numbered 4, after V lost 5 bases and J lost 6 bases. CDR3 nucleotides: TGTGCCAGCAGTTACAGGGGCCGCGAGCAGTACTTC. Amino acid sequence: CASSYRGREQYF.

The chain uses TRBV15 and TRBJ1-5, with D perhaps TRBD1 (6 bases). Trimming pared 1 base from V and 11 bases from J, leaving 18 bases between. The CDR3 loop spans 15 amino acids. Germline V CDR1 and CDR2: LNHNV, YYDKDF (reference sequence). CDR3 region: CATSRVLAGEETQHF. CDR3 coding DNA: TGTGCCACCAGCAGAGTGCTAGCAGGGGAAGAGACCCAGCATTTT.

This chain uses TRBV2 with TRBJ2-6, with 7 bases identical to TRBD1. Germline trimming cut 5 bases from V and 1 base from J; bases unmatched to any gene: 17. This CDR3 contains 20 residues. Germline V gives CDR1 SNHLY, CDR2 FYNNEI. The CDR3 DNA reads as TGTGCCAGCAGTTTATCGGGGACAGCAGGTATCCGGTCTGGGGCCAACGTCCTGACTTTC. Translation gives CASSLSGTAGIRSGANVLTF.

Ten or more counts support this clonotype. Here the CDR3 DNA reads TGTGCCATCAGTCATGTCAACACTGAAGCTTTCTTT. Encoded protein: CAISHVNTEAFF. The chain is built from TRBV10-3 and TRBJ1-1; D is ambiguous. Germline assignment: CDR1 ENHRY and CDR2 SYGVKD. The V end lost 5 bases, the J end lost 2 bases, and 6 bases lay between the germline ends. The CDR3 runs 12 residues.

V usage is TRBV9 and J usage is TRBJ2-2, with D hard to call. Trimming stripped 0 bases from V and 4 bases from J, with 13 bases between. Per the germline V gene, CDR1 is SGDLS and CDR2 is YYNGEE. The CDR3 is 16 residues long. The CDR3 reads CASSVVERDFTGELFF. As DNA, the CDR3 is TGTGCCAGCAGCGTAGTAGAGCGAGACTTCACCGGGGAGCTGTTTTTT.

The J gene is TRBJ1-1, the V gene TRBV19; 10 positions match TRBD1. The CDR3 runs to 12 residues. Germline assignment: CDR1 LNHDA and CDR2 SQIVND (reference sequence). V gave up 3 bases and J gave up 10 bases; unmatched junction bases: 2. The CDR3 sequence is CASSIGQGGAFF. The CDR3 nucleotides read TGTGCCAGTAGTATCGGACAGGGGGGAGCTTTCTTT.

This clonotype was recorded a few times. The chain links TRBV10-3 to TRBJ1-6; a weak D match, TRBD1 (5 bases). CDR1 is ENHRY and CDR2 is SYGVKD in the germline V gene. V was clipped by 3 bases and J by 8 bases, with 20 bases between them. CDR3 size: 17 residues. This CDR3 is CAISDQNYRGVDSPLHF. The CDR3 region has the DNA TGTGCCATCAGTGATCAAAATTACAGAGGGGTGGATTCACCCCTCCACTTT.

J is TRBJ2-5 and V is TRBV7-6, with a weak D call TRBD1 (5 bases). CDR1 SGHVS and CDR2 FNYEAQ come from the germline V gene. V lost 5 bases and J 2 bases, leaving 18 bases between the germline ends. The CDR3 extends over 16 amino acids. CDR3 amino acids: CASSTLGVAAQETQYF. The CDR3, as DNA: TGTGCCAGCAGCACCCTAGGGGTGGCGGCTCAAGAGACCCAGTACTTC.

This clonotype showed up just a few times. The CDR3: CASSGQGLLRMRETQYF. CDR3 in DNA: TGTGCCAGCAGCGGACAGGGACTCCTAAGGATGAGAGAGACCCAGTACTTC. The chain links TRBV5-4 to TRBJ2-5, with 8 bases lining up with TRBD1. CDR1 is SGHNT, CDR2 YYREEE, per germline (reference sequence). This CDR3 region has 17 residues. With 4 bases clipped from V and 4 bases from J, the junction kept 15 bases outside the gene matches. The full variable domain, with the rest looked up from reference TRBV5-4 and TRBJ2-5, is ETGVTQSPTHLIKTRGQQVTLRCSSQSGHNTVSWYQQALGQGPQFIFQYYREEENGRGNFPPRFSGLQFPNYSSELNVNALELDDSALYLCASSGQGLLRMRETQYFGPGTRLLVL.

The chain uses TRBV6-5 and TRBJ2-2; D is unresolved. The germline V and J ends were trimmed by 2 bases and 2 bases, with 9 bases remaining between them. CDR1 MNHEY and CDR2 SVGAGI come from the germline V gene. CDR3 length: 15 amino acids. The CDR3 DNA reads TGTGCCAGCAGTTACGGGCACTCTAACACCGGGGAGCTGTTTTTT. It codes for CASSYGHSNTGELFF.

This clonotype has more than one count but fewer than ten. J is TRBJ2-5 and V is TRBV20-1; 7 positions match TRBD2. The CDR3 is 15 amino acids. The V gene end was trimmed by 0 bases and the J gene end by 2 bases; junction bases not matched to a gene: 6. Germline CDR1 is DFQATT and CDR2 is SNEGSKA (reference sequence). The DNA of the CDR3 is TGCAGTGCTAGAGAAGGTGCTAGCGGACAAGAGACCCAGTACTTC. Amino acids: CSAREGASGQETQYF.

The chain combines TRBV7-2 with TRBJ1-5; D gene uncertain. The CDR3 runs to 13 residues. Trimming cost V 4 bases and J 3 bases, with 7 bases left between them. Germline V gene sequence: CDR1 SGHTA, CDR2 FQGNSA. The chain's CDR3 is CASSSDPNQPQHF. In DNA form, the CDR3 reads TGTGCCAGCAGCTCAGACCCCAATCAGCCCCAGCATTTT.

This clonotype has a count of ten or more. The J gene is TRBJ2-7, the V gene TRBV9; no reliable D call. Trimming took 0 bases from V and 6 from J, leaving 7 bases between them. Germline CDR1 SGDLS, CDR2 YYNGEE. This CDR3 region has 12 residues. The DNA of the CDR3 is TGTGCCAGCAGCGTAGACGATGGCGAGCAGTACTTC. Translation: CASSVDDGEQYF.

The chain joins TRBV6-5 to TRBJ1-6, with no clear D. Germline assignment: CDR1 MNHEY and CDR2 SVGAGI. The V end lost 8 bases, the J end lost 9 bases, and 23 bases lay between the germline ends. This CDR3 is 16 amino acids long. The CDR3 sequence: CASVKSSNLGRSPLHF. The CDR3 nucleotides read TGTGCCAGCGTGAAGAGTAGTAACCTTGGGCGTTCACCCCTCCACTTT.

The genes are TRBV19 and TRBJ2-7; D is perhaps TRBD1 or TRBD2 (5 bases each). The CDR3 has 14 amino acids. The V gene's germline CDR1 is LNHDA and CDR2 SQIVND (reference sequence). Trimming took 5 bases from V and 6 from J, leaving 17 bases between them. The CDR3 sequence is CASSSGALAAEQYF. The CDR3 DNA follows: TGTGCCAGTAGTTCCGGGGCCTTGGCTGCCGAGCAGTACTTC. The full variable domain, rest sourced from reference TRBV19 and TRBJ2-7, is DGGITQSPKYLFRKEGQNVTLSCEQNLNHDAMYWYRQDPGQGLRLIYYSQIVNDFQKGDIAEGYSVSREKKESFPLTVTSAQKNPTAFYLCASSSGALAAEQYFGPGTRLTVT.

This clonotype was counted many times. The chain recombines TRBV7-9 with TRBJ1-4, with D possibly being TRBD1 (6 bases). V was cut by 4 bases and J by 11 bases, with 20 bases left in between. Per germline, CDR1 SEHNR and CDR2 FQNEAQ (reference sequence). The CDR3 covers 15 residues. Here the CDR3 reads CASSSHDQPRGKLFF. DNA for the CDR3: TGTGCCAGCAGCTCCCATGACCAACCAAGGGGGAAACTGTTTTTT.

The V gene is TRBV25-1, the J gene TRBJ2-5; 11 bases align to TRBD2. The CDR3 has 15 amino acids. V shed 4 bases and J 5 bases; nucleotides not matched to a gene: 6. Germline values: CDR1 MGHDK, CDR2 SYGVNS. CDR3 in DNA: TGTGCCAGCAGTGCACTAGCGGGAGTGTGGGAGACCCAGTACTTC. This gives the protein CASSALAGVWETQYF.

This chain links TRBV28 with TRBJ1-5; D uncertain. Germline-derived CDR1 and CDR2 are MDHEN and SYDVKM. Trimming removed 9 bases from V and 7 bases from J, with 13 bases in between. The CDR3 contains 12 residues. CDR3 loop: CASISSRQPQHF. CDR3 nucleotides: TGTGCCAGTATTTCGTCTAGGCAGCCCCAGCATTTT. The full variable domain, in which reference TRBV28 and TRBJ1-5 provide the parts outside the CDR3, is DVKVTQSSRYLVKRTGEKVFLECVQDMDHENMFWYRQDPGLGLRLIYFSYDVKMKEKGDIPEGYSVSREKKERFSLILESASTNQTSMYLCASISSRQPQHFGDGTRLSIL.

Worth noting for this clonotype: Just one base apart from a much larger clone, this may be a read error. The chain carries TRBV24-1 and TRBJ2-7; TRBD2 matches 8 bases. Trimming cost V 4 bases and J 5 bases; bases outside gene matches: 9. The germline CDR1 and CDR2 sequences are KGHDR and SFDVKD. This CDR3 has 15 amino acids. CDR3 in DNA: TGTGCCACCAGTGACCCCGGGGGGGCACTGGACGAGCAGTACTTC. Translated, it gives CATSDPGGALDEQYF.

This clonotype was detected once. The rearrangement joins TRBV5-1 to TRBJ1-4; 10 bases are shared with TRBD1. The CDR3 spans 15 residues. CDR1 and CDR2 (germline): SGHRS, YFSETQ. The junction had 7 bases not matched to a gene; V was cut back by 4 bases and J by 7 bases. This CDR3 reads CASSGRDRGSEKLFF. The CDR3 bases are TGCGCCAGCAGCGGCCGGGACAGGGGTTCTGAAAAACTGTTTTTT.

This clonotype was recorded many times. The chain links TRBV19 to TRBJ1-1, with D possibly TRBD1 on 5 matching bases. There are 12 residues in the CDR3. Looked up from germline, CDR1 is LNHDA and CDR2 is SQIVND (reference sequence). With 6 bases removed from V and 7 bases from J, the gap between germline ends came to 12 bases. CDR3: CASRIRGSEAFF. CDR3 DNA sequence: TGTGCCAGTAGGATACGGGGCAGTGAAGCTTTCTTT.